One and the same sample provided the 25 T cell receptor beta chains below, sequenced in a study of PD-1 blockade in classical Hodgkin lymphoma. Clones were sequenced by immunoSEQ multiplex PCR, and TCRdb holds only the in-frame ones, with some missing. The sample comprises over 90,000 clones, 89% of which are singletons, and over 8.5% rests with the top ten. All trial patients relapsed after autologous stem cell transplantation. Sequencing was performed on peripheral blood mononuclear cells (PBMCs), taken before the second cycle of nivolumab. The receptors come from a human donor with classical Hodgkin lymphoma.

The gene calls are TRBV7-9 and TRBJ2-7, with D perhaps matching TRBD1 or TRBD2 (5 bases each). The germline V gene has CDR1 SEHNR and CDR2 FQNEAQ (reference sequence). This CDR3 has 15 amino acids. V dropped 5 bases and J dropped 5 bases, with 19 bases sitting between them. CDR3: CASSLEGTLRDEQYF. The CDR3 DNA follows: TGTGCCAGCAGCCTAGAAGGGACCCTGCGGGACGAGCAGTACTTC.

V gene TRBV10-3 combines with J gene TRBJ2-7; 10 bases map to TRBD1. Per germline, CDR1 ENHRY and CDR2 SYGVKD. V lost 3 bases to trimming and J lost 2 bases; unmatched junction nucleotides: 7. The CDR3 sequence is 16 residues long. CDR3 in amino acids: CAISDPRDRGTYEQYF. DNA of the CDR3: TGTGCCATCAGTGACCCCCGGGACAGGGGCACCTACGAGCAGTACTTC.

This clone was detected once. V and J are TRBV7-9 and TRBJ1-1; no reliable D call. The CDR3 runs to 12 residues. Germline V gives CDR1 SEHNR, CDR2 FQNEAQ (reference sequence). The ends were cut back, 4 bases at V and 7 bases at J, with 10 bases in the middle. Here the CDR3 reads CASSSPLSEAFF. The CDR3 DNA follows: TGTGCCAGCAGCTCCCCCCTTAGTGAAGCTTTCTTT.

In DNA form, the CDR3 reads TGTGCCAGCAGTCCAGGACTAGCGGGAAAAACCTACGAGCAGTACTTC. It is translated as CASSPGLAGKTYEQYF. The rearrangement joins TRBV27 to TRBJ2-7, with 12 bases identical to TRBD2. The CDR3 contains 16 residues. V was clipped by 5 bases and J by 2 bases; unmatched bases: 7. Germline V gene lookup returns CDR1 MNHEY and CDR2 SMNVEV (reference sequence).

This chain connects TRBV6-5 to TRBJ2-7, with 15 nucleotides matching TRBD2. This CDR3 has 15 amino acids. V was pared by 0 bases and J by 6 bases, with 0 bases of the junction left unmatched. Germline assignment: CDR1 MNHEY and CDR2 SVGAGI. CDR3 DNA: TGTGCCAGCAGTTACTCGGGACTAGCGGGAGGCGAGCAGTACTTC. This translates into CASSYSGLAGGEQYF.

This clone is a singleton in its sample. The chain has TRBV27 and TRBJ2-2; tentative D call: TRBD2 (5 bases). The V end lost 4 bases, the J end lost 5 bases, and 5 bases lay between the germline ends. CDR1 MNHEY and CDR2 SMNVEV come from the germline V gene (reference sequence). There are 12 residues in the CDR3. CDR3 residues: CASSSGTGELFF. CDR3 coding DNA: TGTGCCAGCAGTTCGGGGACCGGGGAGCTGTTTTTT.

This rearrangement joins TRBV6-1 to TRBJ1-2; D uncertain. Between the trimmed V and J ends, which lost 1 base and 4 bases, there was a span of 7 bases. The V gene's germline CDR1 is MNHNS and CDR2 SASEGT. The CDR3 extends over 13 amino acids. The CDR3 sequence is CASSEGERYGYTF. The CDR3 coding sequence is TGTGCCAGCAGTGAAGGGGAACGCTATGGCTACACCTTC.

This rearrangement joins TRBV6-6 to TRBJ2-7; TRBD2 matches 7 bases. Germline CDR1 MNHNY, CDR2 SVGAGI (reference sequence). J gave up 4 bases and V 4 bases, and 7 bases lay outside the gene matches. The CDR3 is 14 residues long. The CDR3 region has the DNA TGTGCCAGCAGTTTGTCCCTGGGAGGGTACGAGCAGTACTTC. Protein product: CASSLSLGGYEQYF.

This rearrangement joins TRBV2 to TRBJ2-5; D remains ambiguous. The CDR3 is 13 residues long. Trimming removed 2 bases from V and 5 bases from J, with 9 bases in between. Germline V gene lookup returns CDR1 SNHLY and CDR2 FYNNEI. The CDR3 sequence: CASSEPLGETQYF. In DNA form, the CDR3 reads TGTGCCAGCAGTGAACCTCTGGGGGAGACCCAGTACTTC.

The chain uses TRBV9 and TRBJ1-3; TRBD1 is a possible D gene (5 bases). The CDR3 is 16 residues long. The V gene lost 3 bases and the J gene lost 0 bases, with 13 bases spanning the gap. The V gene's germline CDR1 is SGDLS and CDR2 YYNGEE. CDR3 nucleotide sequence: TGTGCCAGCAGCGGCCAGGGTTTCCTCTCTGGAAACACCATATATTTT. Translating gives CASSGQGFLSGNTIYF.

This chain connects TRBV4-2 to TRBJ2-7; 7 positions match TRBD1. The CDR3 contains 16 residues. Per germline, CDR1 LGHNA and CDR2 YNFKEQ. Losses at the gene ends were 2 bases for V and 5 bases for J; bases not matched to a gene: 12. CDR3 in amino acids: CASSQFLDRPGDEQYF. CDR3 DNA sequence: TGTGCCAGCAGCCAATTTCTGGACAGGCCAGGGGACGAGCAGTACTTC.

The chain joins TRBV19 to TRBJ2-7; D call uncertain. The ends were cut back, 3 bases at V and 3 bases at J, with 15 bases in the middle. The CDR3 spans 15 residues. Germline V gene sequence: CDR1 LNHDA, CDR2 SQIVND (reference sequence). The CDR3 loop reads CASSIESSRNYEQYF. CDR3 DNA sequence: TGTGCCAGTAGTATCGAGTCTTCCCGAAACTACGAGCAGTACTTC.

J is TRBJ1-5 and V is TRBV6-1; D not certain. The V gene lost 3 bases and the J gene lost 7 bases, with 13 bases spanning the gap. CDR3 length: 14 residues. Germline-derived CDR1 and CDR2 are MNHNS and SASEGT. This chain's CDR3 is CASSDLRGNQPQHF. DNA for the CDR3: TGTGCCAGCAGTGATCTTCGAGGGAACCAGCCCCAGCATTTT.

The table lists this clone with a few counts. CDR3 region: CASSRLVGPDTQYF. The CDR3 coding sequence is TGTGCCAGCTCACGGTTGGTTGGGCCAGATACGCAGTATTTT. The chain uses TRBV18 and TRBJ2-3; no definite D call. CDR3 length: 14 residues. Trimming removed 4 bases at V and 4 bases at J, with 12 bases between. Germline V lookup: CDR1 KGHSH, CDR2 LQKENI.

The rearrangement links TRBV5-1 to TRBJ2-1, with 11 bases fitting TRBD2. The CDR3 consists of 15 residues. Germline CDR1 SGHRS, CDR2 YFSETQ. J gave up 6 bases and V 4 bases, and 6 bases lay outside the gene matches. CDR3 bases: TGCGCCAGCAGCCGTCAGCTAGCGGGAGGCAATGAGCAGTTCTTC. Protein: CASSRQLAGGNEQFF.

The chain links TRBV7-2 to TRBJ1-3, with 7 nucleotides matching TRBD1. This CDR3 is built from 15 residues. Per germline, CDR1 SGHTA and CDR2 FQGNSA. Unmatched junction bases numbered 8, after V lost 5 bases and J lost 4 bases. The CDR3 loop reads CASSHPRTGGNTIYF. In nucleotides, the CDR3 is TGTGCCAGCAGCCACCCCCGGACAGGCGGAAACACCATATATTTT.

A single count supports this clone. J is TRBJ2-7 and V is TRBV5-1, with D tentatively TRBD1 (6 bases). Trimming cost V 0 bases and J 6 bases, with 19 bases left between them. Germline V gives CDR1 SGHRS, CDR2 YFSETQ. The CDR3 consists of 16 residues. The CDR3 DNA sequence: TGCGCCAGCAGCTTGGGGCCTGGACAGCGAACGGGCGAGCAGTACTTC. Residues: CASSLGPGQRTGEQYF.

This chain joins TRBV7-9 and TRBJ2-7; 10 positions agree with TRBD2. Germline V gene lookup returns CDR1 SEHNR and CDR2 FQNEAQ (reference sequence). This CDR3 has 16 amino acids. V trimming: 5 bases; J trimming: 2 bases; junction bases outside the gene matches: 9. Written as DNA, the CDR3 is TGTGCCAGCAGCCGCCCTAGCGGGAGTACCGCCTACGAGCAGTACTTC. Translation gives CASSRPSGSTAYEQYF.

This clone was counted only a few times. The CDR3 region is CASRDRRGRQPQHF. The CDR3, as DNA: TGTGCCAGCAGGGACAGGCGGGGACGTCAGCCCCAGCATTTT. This chain joins TRBV6-5 and TRBJ1-5; 7 bases align to TRBD1. The V gene's germline CDR1 is MNHEY and CDR2 SVGAGI. CDR3 length: 14 residues. Unmatched junction bases numbered 8, after V lost 6 bases and J lost 6 bases.

This chain connects TRBV18 to TRBJ2-7, with 10 positions matching TRBD1. V lost 4 bases to trimming and J lost 5 bases; unmatched junction nucleotides: 5. The germline V gene has CDR1 KGHSH and CDR2 LQKENI. CDR3 length: 14 residues. CDR3 amino acids: CASSLRQGADEQYF. The CDR3 DNA is TGTGCCAGCTCACTACGACAGGGGGCTGACGAGCAGTACTTC.

There are a few counts of this clone. The rearrangement uses TRBV19 and TRBJ1-2, with TRBD1 as a possible D gene (5 bases). Germline CDR1 and CDR2: LNHDA and SQIVND (reference sequence). The CDR3 has 13 amino acids. V was trimmed by 6 bases and J by 3 bases, leaving 11 bases between them. The CDR3 DNA reads TGTGCCAGTAGGACCCGGGACTACTATGGCTACACCTTC. It translates to CASRTRDYYGYTF.

The chain carries TRBV7-9 and TRBJ2-7, with D unresolved. Germline CDR1 and CDR2: SEHNR and FQNEAQ (reference sequence). With 5 bases removed from V and 1 base from J, the gap between germline ends came to 3 bases. This CDR3 is 11 amino acids long. The CDR3: CASSISYEQYF. CDR3 coding DNA: TGTGCCAGCAGCATTTCCTACGAGCAGTACTTC.

This clone was counted a single time. This sequence joins TRBV5-8 and TRBJ2-5; 9 bases are a match to TRBD1. V lost 0 bases, J lost 5 bases, and 8 bases stayed unmatched. From germline, CDR1 is SGHTS and CDR2 YDEGEE. The CDR3 is 16 residues long. The CDR3 sequence: CASSLGGTGTAETQYF. CDR3 sequence (DNA): TGTGCCAGCAGCTTGGGGGGGACAGGGACGGCGGAGACCCAGTACTTC. The whole variable domain, remainder taken from reference TRBV5-8 and TRBJ2-5, is EAGVTQSPTHLIKTRGQQATLRCSPISGHTSVYWYQQALGLGLQFLLWYDEGEERNRGNFPPRFSGRQFPNYSSELNVNALELEDSALYLCASSLGGTGTAETQYFGPGTRLLVL.

On this clone itself: In the same sample, other DNA sequences code for this CDR3. The rearrangement uses TRBV28 and TRBJ1-3; D is unclear. V lost 6 bases to trimming and J lost 2 bases, with 8 bases between them. The CDR3 covers 13 residues. Germline V gene sequence: CDR1 MDHEN, CDR2 SYDVKM. CDR3 amino acids: CASSTGAGNTIYF. The CDR3 bases are TGTGCCAGCAGCACTGGGGCTGGAAACACCATATATTTT.

The chain recombines TRBV19 with TRBJ1-1; D might be TRBD1 (6 bases). Trimming took off 6 bases at V and 3 bases at J, with 17 bases between the two ends. This CDR3 spans 15 amino acids. Germline V CDR1 and CDR2: LNHDA, SQIVND (reference sequence). CDR3 residues: CASRQNRARDTEAFF. CDR3 DNA: TGTGCCAGTAGACAAAACAGGGCGAGGGACACTGAAGCTTTCTTT.